This T cell receptor (beta chain) appears in the sequencing data of a study of T cell responses to AZD1222 COVID-19 vaccine. The V gene end was trimmed by 5 bases and the J gene end by 0 bases; junction bases not matched to a gene: 2. The CDR3 contains 15 residues. The V gene's germline CDR1 is SQVTM and CDR2 ANQGSEA. Sequencing used immunoSEQ multiplex PCR; TCRdb keeps in-frame clones, though not all of them. Among roughly 150,000 clones listed, more than 75% were seen once. The origin of this receptor is an adult who received the AZD1222 COVID-19 vaccine. V is TRBV29-1 and J is TRBJ2-6, with 9 bases fitting TRBD1. This sample comprised peripheral blood, obtained 28 days after the second AZD1222 dose. The CDR3 spells CSVKTGGSGANVLTF. The DNA for the CDR3 is TGCAGCGTTAAGACAGGGGGCTCTGGGGCCAACGTCCTGACTTTC.